The present T cell receptor (beta chain) was sequenced within a study of T cell responses to AZD1222 COVID-19 vaccine. With respect to this clone: Its matching antigen is unknown.

Some second doses came at about 4 weeks and others at about 12 weeks; these were pooled. Study-wide results and caveats: Nearly half of spike-specific TCRs reportedly go after variant regions that carry no mutations. Only a handful of AZD1222 recipients, about six in all, had baseline seropositivity.

Libraries were prepared by immunoSEQ multiplex PCR; TCRdb keeps only in-frame clonotypes and omits some of them. The sample records approximately 120,000 clones, 87% being singletons. Germline CDR1 is MNHEY and CDR2 is SMNVEV (reference sequence). V shed 5 bases, J shed 5 bases, and the junction held 7 bases outside the gene matches. This CDR3 has 14 amino acids. Sequenced here: peripheral blood, sampled 28 days after the second AZD1222 dose. V gene TRBV27 combines with J gene TRBJ2-7; TRBD2 aligns across 9 bases. This clonotype originated in an adult who received the AZD1222 COVID-19 vaccine. CDR3 bases: TGTGCCAGCAGTCGTTTAGCGGGAGTGAACGAGCAGTACTTC. This sequence encodes CASSRLAGVNEQYF.